What follows is one T cell receptor (beta chain) and its context. Using unique molecular identifiers, the investigators prepared the TCRbeta library. Each CDR3 protein gets one entry after TCRdb re-called the PCR reads with MiXCR. The table has 500,000 to 600,000 distinct CDR3 sequences, approximately 30% seen once. The CDR3 totals 15 residues. Trimming at V came to 7 bases and at J to 0 bases, leaving 11 bases not matched to a gene. Per the germline V gene, CDR1 is DFQATT and CDR2 is SNEGSKA (reference sequence). The data are from a study of T-cell reconstitution after alpha-beta-depleted transplantation in children.

The source of this sequence is a human donor who donated a stem cell graft to a child with aplastic anemia. Sequences were derived from PBMCs from the stem cell graft donor, sampled from the stem cell graft. This chain uses TRBV20-1 with TRBJ2-7, with TRBD2 matching 8 bases. The CDR3 DNA is TGCAGTGTACCGACTAGCGAAACGTACTCCTACGAGCAGTACTTC. As protein: CSVPTSETYSYEQYF.